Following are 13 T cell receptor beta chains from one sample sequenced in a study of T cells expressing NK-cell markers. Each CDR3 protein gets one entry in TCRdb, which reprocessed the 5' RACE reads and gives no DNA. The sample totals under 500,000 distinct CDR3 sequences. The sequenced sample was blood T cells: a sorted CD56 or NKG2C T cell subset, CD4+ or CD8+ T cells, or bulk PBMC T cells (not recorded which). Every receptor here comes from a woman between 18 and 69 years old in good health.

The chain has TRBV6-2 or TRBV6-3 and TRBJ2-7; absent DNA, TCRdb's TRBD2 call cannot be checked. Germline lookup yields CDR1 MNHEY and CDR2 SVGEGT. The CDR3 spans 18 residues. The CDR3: CASSYFAHSGSPPYEQYF.

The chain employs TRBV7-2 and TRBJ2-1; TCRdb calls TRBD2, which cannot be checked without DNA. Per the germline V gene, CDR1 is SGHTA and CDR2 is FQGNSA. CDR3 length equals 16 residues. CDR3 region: CASSSRSGKTYNEQFF.

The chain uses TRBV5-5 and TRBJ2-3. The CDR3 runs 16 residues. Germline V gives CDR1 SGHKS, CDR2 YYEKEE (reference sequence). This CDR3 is CASSWGYGGGTDTQYF.

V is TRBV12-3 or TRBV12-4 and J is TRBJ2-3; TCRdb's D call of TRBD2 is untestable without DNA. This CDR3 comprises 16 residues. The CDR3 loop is CASTVGLAGSTDTQYF.

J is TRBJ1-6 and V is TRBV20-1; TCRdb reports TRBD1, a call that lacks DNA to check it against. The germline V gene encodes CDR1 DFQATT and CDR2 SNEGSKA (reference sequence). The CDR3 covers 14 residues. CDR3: CSARGRQGRSPLHF.

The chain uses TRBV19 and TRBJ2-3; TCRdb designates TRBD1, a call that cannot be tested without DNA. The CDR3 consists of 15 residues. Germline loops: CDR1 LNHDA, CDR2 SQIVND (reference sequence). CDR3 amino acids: CASSTPGVSTDTQYF. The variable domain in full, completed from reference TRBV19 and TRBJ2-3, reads DGGITQSPKYLFRKEGQNVTLSCEQNLNHDAMYWYRQDPGQGLRLIYYSQIVNDFQKGDIAEGYSVSREKKESFPLTVTSAQKNPTAFYLCASSTPGVSTDTQYFGPGTRLTVL.

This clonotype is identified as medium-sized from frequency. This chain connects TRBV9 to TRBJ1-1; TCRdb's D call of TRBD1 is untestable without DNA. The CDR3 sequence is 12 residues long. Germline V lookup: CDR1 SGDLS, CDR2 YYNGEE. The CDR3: CASSAGQQEAFF.

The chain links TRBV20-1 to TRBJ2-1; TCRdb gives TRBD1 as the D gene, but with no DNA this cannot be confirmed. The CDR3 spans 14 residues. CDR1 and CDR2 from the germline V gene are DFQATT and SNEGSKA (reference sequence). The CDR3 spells CSAPLRGSYNEQFF.

The CDR3 is CASSLTSSLYEQYF. The chain links TRBV27 to TRBJ2-7. Germline lookup yields CDR1 MNHEY and CDR2 SMNVEV (reference sequence). The CDR3 loop spans 14 amino acids.

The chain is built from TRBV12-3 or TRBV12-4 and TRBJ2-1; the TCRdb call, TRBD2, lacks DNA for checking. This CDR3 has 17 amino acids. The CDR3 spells CASSLALTSGGYNEQFF.

CDR3 protein: CASSLDSLVGITDTQYF. The V gene is TRBV11-2, the J gene TRBJ2-3; the TRBD2 assignment by TCRdb is unverifiable without DNA. Germline V gene lookup returns CDR1 SGHAT and CDR2 FQNNGV. This CDR3 contains 17 residues.

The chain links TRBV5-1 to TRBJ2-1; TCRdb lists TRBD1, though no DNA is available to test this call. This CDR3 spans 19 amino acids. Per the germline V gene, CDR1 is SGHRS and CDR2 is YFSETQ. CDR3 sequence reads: CASSWGGRVFSGSYNEQFF.

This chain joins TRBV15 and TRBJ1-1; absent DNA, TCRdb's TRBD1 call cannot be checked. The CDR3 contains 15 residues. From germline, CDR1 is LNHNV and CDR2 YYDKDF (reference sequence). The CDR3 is CATSRDRAANTEAFF.